This record looks at one T cell receptor beta chain sequence and its context. Its antigen is unknown. The data were obtained in a study of shared clonotypes between healthy human individuals. Several immunoSEQ plates received, in even portions, the genomic DNA of each subset. In the source study's methods: ImmunoSEQ sequences covered only the junction and lacked quality scores; filtering therefore differed. Libraries were prepared by immunoSEQ multiplex PCR; TCRdb keeps only in-frame clonotypes and omits some of them. That table furnishes V, J and clone size, whereas the DNA furnished D and trimming. The sample includes about 380,000 clones, 96% of them seen just once. Points from the study as a whole: What naive subsets generally showed was a larger estimated richness than memory subsets showed.

Donors, healthy HIV-negative adults, lacked recent acute infections or vaccinations. The TCR was taken from a man between 25 and 39 years old in good health. What was sequenced was memory CD8+ T cells sorted from blood. Subset given: CD45RO+ cells pooled with CCR7-negative TemRA cells.

DNA for the CDR3: TGTGCCAGCAGCGACTACAGGGTCCCTGAAGCTTTCTTT. As protein: CASSDYRVPEAFF. The rearrangement uses TRBV28 and TRBJ1-1, with a possible D match to TRBD1 (6 bases). V was clipped by 6 bases and J by 6 bases, with 14 bases between them. Germline assignment: CDR1 MDHEN and CDR2 SYDVKM. The CDR3 totals 13 residues.